The T cell receptor (beta chain) under discussion was sequenced for a study of T cell repertoires in cytomegalovirus infection. Study background: CMV infection plus the matching HLA type was flagged by public TCR beta signatures.

Study-level points and caveats: Dominant in the ex vivo response were TCR beta clonotypes restricted by HLA-C and specific for CMV.

This clonotype showed up just a few times. Its antigen is not identified. TCRdb recomputed calls from the reads with MiXCR, one row per CDR3 protein. The sample shows roughly 920,000 distinct CDR3 sequences, about a third of them seen only once. Germline loops: CDR1 DFQATT, CDR2 SNEGSKA (reference sequence). J was trimmed by 0 bases and V by 7 bases; bases with no gene match: 12. The CDR3 loop spans 17 amino acids. This receptor was taken from a human donor in good health (CMV status not recorded). Some clones in this sample may be carry-over from other donors' samples. The rearrangement uses TRBV20-1 and TRBJ2-1; TRBD2 agrees at 10 bases. Sequencing used cultured CD8+ T cells from PBMCs, obtained from culture after CMV antigen stimulation. The CDR3 bases are TGCAGTGGGAGGCCAGCGGGGGGGTTGAGCTCCTACAATGAGCAGTTCTTC. This sequence encodes CSGRPAGGLSSYNEQFF.